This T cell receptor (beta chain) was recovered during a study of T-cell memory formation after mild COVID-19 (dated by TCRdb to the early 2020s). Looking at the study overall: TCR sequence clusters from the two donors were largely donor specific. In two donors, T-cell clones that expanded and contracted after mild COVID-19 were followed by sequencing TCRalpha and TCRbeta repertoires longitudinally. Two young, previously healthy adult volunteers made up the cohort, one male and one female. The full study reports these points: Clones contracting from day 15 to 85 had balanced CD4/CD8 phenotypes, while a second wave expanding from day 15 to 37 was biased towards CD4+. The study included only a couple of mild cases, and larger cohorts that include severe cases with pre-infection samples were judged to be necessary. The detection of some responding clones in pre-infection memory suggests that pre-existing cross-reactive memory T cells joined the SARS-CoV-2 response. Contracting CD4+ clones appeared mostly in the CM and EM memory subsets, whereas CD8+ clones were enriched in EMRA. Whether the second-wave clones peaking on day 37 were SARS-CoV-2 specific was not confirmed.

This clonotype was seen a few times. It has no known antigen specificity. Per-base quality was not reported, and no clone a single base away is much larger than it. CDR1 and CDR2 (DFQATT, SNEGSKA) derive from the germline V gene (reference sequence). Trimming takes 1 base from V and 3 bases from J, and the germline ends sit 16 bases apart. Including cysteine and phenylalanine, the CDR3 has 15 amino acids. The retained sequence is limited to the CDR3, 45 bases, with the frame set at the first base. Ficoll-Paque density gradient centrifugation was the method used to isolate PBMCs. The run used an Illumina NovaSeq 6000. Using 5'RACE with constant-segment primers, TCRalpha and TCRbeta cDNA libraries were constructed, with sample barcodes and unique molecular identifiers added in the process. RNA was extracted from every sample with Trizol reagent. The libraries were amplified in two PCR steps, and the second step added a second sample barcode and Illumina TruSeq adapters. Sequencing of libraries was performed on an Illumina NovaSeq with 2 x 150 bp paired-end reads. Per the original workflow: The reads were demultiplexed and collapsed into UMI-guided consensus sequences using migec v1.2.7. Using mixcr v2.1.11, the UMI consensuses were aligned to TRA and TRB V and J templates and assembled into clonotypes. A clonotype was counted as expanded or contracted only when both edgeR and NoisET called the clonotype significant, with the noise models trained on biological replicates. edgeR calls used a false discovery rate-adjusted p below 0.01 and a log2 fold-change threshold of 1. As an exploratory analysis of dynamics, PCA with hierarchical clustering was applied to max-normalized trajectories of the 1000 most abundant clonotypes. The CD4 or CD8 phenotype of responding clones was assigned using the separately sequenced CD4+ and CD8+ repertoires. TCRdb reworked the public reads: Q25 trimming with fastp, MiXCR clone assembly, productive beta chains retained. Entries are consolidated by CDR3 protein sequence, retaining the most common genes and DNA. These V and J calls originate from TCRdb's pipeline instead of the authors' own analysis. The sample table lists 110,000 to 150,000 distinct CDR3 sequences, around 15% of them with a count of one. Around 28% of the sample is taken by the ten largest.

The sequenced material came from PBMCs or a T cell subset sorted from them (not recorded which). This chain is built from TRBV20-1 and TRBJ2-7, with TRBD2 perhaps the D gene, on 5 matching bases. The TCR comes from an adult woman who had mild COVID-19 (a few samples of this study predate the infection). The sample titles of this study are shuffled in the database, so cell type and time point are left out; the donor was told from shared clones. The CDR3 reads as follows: CSARVPGEFGYEQYF. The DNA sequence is TGCAGTGCTAGAGTGCCCGGGGAATTCGGCTACGAGCAGTACTTC.